One and the same sample provided the 9 T cell receptor beta chains below, sequenced in a study of CXCR3-negative and CXCR3-positive naive CD8 T cells (dated by TCRdb to 2018 to 2020). Beyond this particular receptor, the publication reports: TRB CDR3s from CXCR3-positive naive cells showed higher hydrophobicity (lower Kidera factor 4), lower energy, and higher strength and volume indices than CXCR3-negative naive cells.

Their target antigens are unknown. Data came from a NextSeq 550. The Human TCR Profiling Kit (MiLaboratory) was used to make UMI-labeled 5' RACE TRB cDNA libraries. TCRdb reprocessed the public reads and reports one entry per CDR3 protein sequence, without DNA. The sample's records list some 120,000 distinct CDR3 sequences. The ten most abundant clones make up roughly 0.6% of the sample. Sequencing used naive CXCR3+ CD8+ T cells from blood. This specimen's cell subset or site label, per the study, means: CD45RO-CCR7+CD27+CD95- naive CD8+ T cells expressing CXCR3 (TNR3+). These receptors were collected from a human donor in good health. Some clones in this sample may be carry-over from other donors' samples.

The chain links TRBV6-6 to TRBJ1-2; checking the TCRdb D call of TRBD1 is not possible without DNA. Germline V gene data show CDR1 as MNHNY and CDR2 as SVGAGI (reference sequence). This CDR3 spans 14 amino acids. CDR3 protein: CASRTSDRVAGYTF.

The rearrangement joins TRBV28 to TRBJ1-2; the D gene TCRdb calls, TRBD1, cannot be checked with no DNA. This CDR3 spans 14 amino acids. Per the germline V gene, CDR1 is MDHEN and CDR2 is SYDVKM. The CDR3 here is CASSGRGVSYGYTF.

The chain recombines TRBV14 with TRBJ2-1; with no DNA, the TCRdb D assignment of TRBD1 cannot be verified. The CDR3 spans 16 residues. Germline lookup yields CDR1 SGHDN and CDR2 FVKESK. The CDR3 protein is CASSQVIQGTPYEQFF.

This chain uses TRBV9 with TRBJ1-1. This CDR3 region has 11 residues. Germline CDR1 and CDR2: SGDLS and YYNGEE. This chain's CDR3 is CASSAGREAFF.

The chain recombines TRBV4-2 with TRBJ1-2. Germline-derived CDR1 and CDR2 are LGHNA and YNFKEQ. The CDR3 is 12 amino acids. CDR3 sequence reads: CASSQAPDGYTF.

The chain carries TRBV7-2 and TRBJ2-7; as DNA is missing, the TRBD1 call by TCRdb cannot be tested. CDR3 length: 14 amino acids. Per the germline V gene, CDR1 is SGHTA and CDR2 is FQGNSA. This chain's CDR3 is CASSLAGGPYDQYF. Using reference TRBV7-2 and TRBJ2-7 for the parts outside the CDR3, the full variable domain is GAGVSQSPSNKVTEKGKDVELRCDPISGHTALYWYRQSLGQGLEFLIYFQGNSAPDKSGLPSDRFSAERTGGSVSTLTIQRTQQEDSAVYLCASSLAGGPYDQYFGPGTRLTVT.

V and J are TRBV29-1 and TRBJ2-1; the TCRdb call, TRBD2, lacks DNA for checking. The CDR3 loop spans 16 amino acids. CDR1 and CDR2 (germline): SQVTM, ANQGSEA. The chain's CDR3 is CSADSPGLADYNEQFF.

The chain links TRBV7-9 to TRBJ2-3; there is no DNA to check the TCRdb D call of TRBD1. This CDR3 region has 17 residues. Germline loops: CDR1 SEHNR, CDR2 FQNEAQ (reference sequence). CDR3 region: CASSLSDPVTGADTQYF.

The CDR3 reads CASNTMDRGIYEQYF. This chain uses TRBV7-9 with TRBJ2-7; TCRdb picks TRBD1, but there is no DNA to check that call. This CDR3 is built from 15 residues. Germline V gene data show CDR1 as SEHNR and CDR2 as FQNEAQ (reference sequence).